The T cell receptor (beta chain) described here comes from a study of PD-1 blockade in classical Hodgkin lymphoma. Points on this clone: Its target is not known.

Notes on the study in general: Prior to therapy, complete responders displayed diversity much like that of newly diagnosed patients.

V shed 0 bases and J shed 1 base, with 9 bases lying between them. The CDR3 is made up of 16 amino acids. Germline values: CDR1 PRHDT, CDR2 FYEKMQ (reference sequence). The data were produced by immunoSEQ multiplex PCR, yet TCRdb's version contains in-frame clones alone and is incomplete. The table lists about 100,000 clones, roughly 83% of them singletons. Every patient had relapsed following autologous stem cell transplantation, and cohorts differed in brentuximab vedotin exposure. The rearrangement joins TRBV13 to TRBJ2-2; D is possibly TRBD1 (5 bases). The input for sequencing was peripheral blood mononuclear cells (PBMCs), taken at baseline. This clonotype originated in a human donor with classical Hodgkin lymphoma. CDR3 nucleotide sequence: TGTGCCAGCAGCTTAGGCCCAGGGCTGAACACCGGGGAGCTGTTTTTT. Encoded protein: CASSLGPGLNTGELFF.